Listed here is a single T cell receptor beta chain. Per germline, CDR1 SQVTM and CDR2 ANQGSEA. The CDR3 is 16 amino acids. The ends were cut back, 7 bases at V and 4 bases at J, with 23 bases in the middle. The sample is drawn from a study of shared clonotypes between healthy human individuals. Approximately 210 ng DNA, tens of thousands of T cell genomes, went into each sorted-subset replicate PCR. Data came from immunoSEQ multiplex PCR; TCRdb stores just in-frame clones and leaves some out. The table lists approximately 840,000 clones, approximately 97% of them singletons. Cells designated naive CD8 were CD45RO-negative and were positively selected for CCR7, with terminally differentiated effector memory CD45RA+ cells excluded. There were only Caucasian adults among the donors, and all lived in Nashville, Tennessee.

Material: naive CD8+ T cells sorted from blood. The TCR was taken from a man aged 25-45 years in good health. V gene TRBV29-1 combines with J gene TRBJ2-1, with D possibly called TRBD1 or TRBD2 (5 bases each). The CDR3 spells CSGETGTTFPYNEQFF. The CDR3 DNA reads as TGCAGCGGAGAAACCGGGACCACCTTCCCTTACAATGAGCAGTTCTTC.